This T cell receptor beta chain was found in a study of shared clonotypes between healthy human individuals. The study ran the assay at deep level. TCRdb keeps only in-frame clones here, not all; method: immunoSEQ multiplex PCR. The table includes about 1,800,000 clones, 85% to 95% detected once. Naive CD8 cells comprised CD45RO-negative, CCR7-positively selected cells, excluding terminally differentiated effector memory CD45RA+ cells. CDR1 and CDR2 (germline): SEHNR, FQNEAQ (reference sequence). CDR3 length: 15 amino acids. V was shortened by 7 bases and J by 6 bases, with 18 bases between the two germline ends.

The rearrangement uses TRBV7-9 and TRBJ2-2, with D perhaps TRBD2 (7 bases). This sequence was found in a man between 18 and 29 years old in good health. The sequenced material came from naive CD8+ T cells sorted from blood. CDR3 sequence: CASIPLRGGSGELFF. CDR3 DNA sequence: TGTGCCAGCATCCCTTTGAGGGGGGGATCCGGGGAGCTGTTTTTT.